The entry below describes one T cell receptor beta chain. Possible read error: a much larger clone is one base away. Time point denoted: newly diagnosed GD, antithyroid drugs for less than 3 months. From RNA extracted from PBMCs, the TCR library was made. The data stem from a study of regulatory T cells in long-lasting Graves disease. Library construction for TCR beta used iRepertoire HTBI primers and Arm-PCR of CDR3 regions. TCRdb itself ran the multiplex PCR reads through MiXCR, one entry per CDR3 protein. The table includes roughly 510,000 distinct CDR3 sequences, approximately 16% detected once. CDR1 SEHNR and CDR2 FQNEAQ come from the germline V gene (reference sequence). This CDR3 region has 11 residues. The data also belong to a second study, concerning T cells in Graves' hyperthyroidism and ophthalmopathy.

V usage is TRBV7-9 and J usage is TRBJ2-2; the D gene is possibly TRBD2 (5 bases). The specimen was peripheral blood mononuclear cells (PBMCs), collected at new diagnosis, from a patient treated with antithyroid drugs. This receptor was taken from a man between 18 and 29 years old with Graves disease. CDR3 in amino acids: CASRATGELSF. As DNA, the CDR3 is TGTGCCAGCAGGGCCACCGGGGAGCTGTCTTTT.